These 27 T cell receptor beta chains came from one sample sequenced in a study of T cells in tuberculosis. Stated time point: new active TB diagnosis, blood taken before or within 7 days of starting treatment. Using immunoSEQ multiplex PCR, the repertoire was profiled, and TCRdb retains in-frame clones only, with some absent. The sample has under 45,000 clones; approximately 90% are singletons. The sample in question was PBMCs, obtained at tuberculosis diagnosis. The receptors come from an adult with tuberculosis.

The rearrangement links TRBV6-1 to TRBJ2-1, with 10 nucleotides matching TRBD1. V dropped 6 bases and J dropped 8; count of bases not matched to a gene: 10. Germline loops: CDR1 MNHNS, CDR2 SASEGT. CDR3 length: 15 residues. CDR3: CASSRGTGVGDEQFF. The CDR3 coding sequence is TGTGCCAGCAGCCGAGGGACAGGGGTGGGCGATGAGCAGTTCTTC.

This clone was found once. The chain carries TRBV29-1 and TRBJ1-5; D is uncertain. The V end lost 4 bases, the J end lost 2 bases, and 3 bases lay between the germline ends. Germline CDR1 reads SQVTM; CDR2 reads ANQGSEA. The CDR3 runs to 11 residues. CDR3 region: CSVVGNQPQHF. The CDR3 DNA follows: TGCAGCGTTGTAGGCAATCAGCCCCAGCATTTT.

The gene calls are TRBV25-1 and TRBJ2-3; maybe TRBD2 (6 bases). CDR3 length equals 11 residues. Per the germline V gene, CDR1 is MGHDK and CDR2 is SYGVNS. The V end lost 8 bases, the J end lost 5 bases, and 8 bases lay between the germline ends. The CDR3 protein is CASGAGDTQYF. The CDR3 nucleotides are TGTGCCAGCGGAGCGGGAGATACGCAGTATTTT.

The V and J genes are TRBV15 and TRBJ1-2, with TRBD1 as a possible D gene (6 bases). Germline values: CDR1 LNHNV, CDR2 YYDKDF (reference sequence). CDR3 length: 12 residues. V was cut by 0 bases and J by 12 bases, with 11 bases left in between. The CDR3 sequence is CATSREGGRNTF. For the CDR3, the DNA is TGTGCCACCAGCAGAGAGGGGGGGCGCAACACCTTC.

The chain recombines TRBV28 with TRBJ2-5; the match to TRBD1 covers 7 bases. The CDR3 spans 17 residues. V lost 5 bases to trimming and J lost 2 bases; unmatched junction nucleotides: 14. CDR1 MDHEN and CDR2 SYDVKM come from the germline V gene. The CDR3 protein is CASSRGRRADLQETQYF. The CDR3 region has the DNA TGTGCCAGCAGTAGGGGGCGGCGAGCGGACTTACAAGAGACCCAGTACTTC.

The gene calls are TRBV30 and TRBJ1-6, with TRBD1 as a possible D gene (6 bases). V gave up 2 bases and J gave up 10 bases, with 15 bases separating them. The germline CDR1 and CDR2 sequences are GTSNPN and SVGIG (reference sequence). This CDR3 comprises 14 residues. CDR3 protein: CAWSTGQPRSPLHF. CDR3 DNA: TGTGCCTGGAGTACTGGACAGCCTAGATCACCCCTCCACTTT. The full variable domain, in which reference TRBV30 and TRBJ1-6 provide the parts outside the CDR3, is SQTIHQWPATLVQPVGSPLSLECTVEGTSNPNLYWYRQAAGRGLQLLFYSVGIGQISSEVPQNLSASRPQDRQFILSSKKLLLSDSGFYLCAWSTGQPRSPLHFGNGTRLTVT.

J is TRBJ2-1 and V is TRBV5-1, with 7 bases fitting TRBD1. J was trimmed by 7 bases and V by 0 bases; bases with no gene match: 7. In germline, CDR1 is SGHRS, CDR2 YFSETQ. This CDR3 comprises 15 residues. Written as DNA, the CDR3 is TGCGCCAGCAGCTTGGGAGACAGGGATGGGAATGAGCAGTTCTTC. This gives the protein CASSLGDRDGNEQFF.

The chain recombines TRBV6-5 with TRBJ1-3; 9 nucleotides match TRBD1. Germline CDR1 and CDR2: MNHEY and SVGAGI. This CDR3 comprises 15 residues. The J segment lost 3 bases and the V segment lost 4 bases, leaving 4 bases of the junction unmatched. The CDR3 spells CASSSGTGYGNTIYF. The CDR3 DNA reads as TGTGCCAGCAGTTCCGGGACAGGGTATGGAAACACCATATATTTT.

This chain joins TRBV11-2 and TRBJ1-2; TRBD1 matches at 8 bases. The CDR3 is 13 residues long. Germline V CDR1 and CDR2: SGHAT, FQNNGV. The ends lost 6 bases at V and 3 bases at J; junction bases unmatched: 3. CDR3 DNA sequence: TGTGCCAGCAGGATACAGGGGGACTATGGCTACACCTTC. Amino acid sequence: CASRIQGDYGYTF. The full variable domain, completed using reference TRBV11-2 and TRBJ1-2, is EAGVAQSPRYKIIEKRQSVAFWCNPISGHATLYWYQQILGQGPKLLIQFQNNGVVDDSQLPKDRFSAERLKGVDSTLKIQPAKLEDSAVYLCASRIQGDYGYTFGSGTRLTVV.

The CDR3 bases are TGTGCCAGCAATCTCCAATCGGGCGCGGGAACCTATGGCTACACCTTC. Translating it yields CASNLQSGAGTYGYTF. The V and J genes are TRBV14 and TRBJ1-2; D gene unclear. The germline CDR1 and CDR2 sequences are SGHDN and FVKESK. The germline V and J ends were trimmed by 7 bases and 4 bases, with 22 bases remaining between them. The CDR3 sequence is 16 residues long.

The chain is built from TRBV12-5 and TRBJ2-3; 11 bases fit TRBD2. V gave up 0 bases and J gave up 2 bases; unmatched junction bases: 4. Per germline, CDR1 LGHNT and CDR2 FRNRAP. The CDR3 extends over 17 amino acids. The chain's CDR3 is CASGLVASGGFTDTQYF. CDR3 DNA: TGTGCTAGTGGTTTGGTAGCTAGCGGGGGGTTCACAGATACGCAGTATTTT.

This sequence joins TRBV6-4 and TRBJ1-6, with a weak D call TRBD1 (6 bases). Germline lookup yields CDR1 MRHNA and CDR2 SNTAGT. This CDR3 is 17 amino acids long. V lost 0 bases and J 6 bases, leaving 15 bases between the germline ends. The CDR3, as DNA: TGTGCCAGCAGTGACTCGAGGTACGGCAGGGGTAATTCACCCCTCCACTTT. Its protein is CASSDSRYGRGNSPLHF.

The rearrangement uses TRBV15 and TRBJ1-2, with 9 bases lining up with TRBD1. The V gene's germline CDR1 is LNHNV and CDR2 YYDKDF (reference sequence). The length of the CDR3 is 17 residues. Unmatched junction bases numbered 12, after V lost 5 bases and J lost 2 bases. The CDR3 reads CATSRRSTGGGNYGYTF. The CDR3 DNA sequence: TGTGCCACCAGCCGAAGGTCCACAGGGGGCGGAAACTATGGCTACACCTTC.

V usage is TRBV9 and J usage is TRBJ1-2, with D hard to call. The CDR3 is 12 amino acids. Deletions cut 1 base from V and 2 bases from J, with 3 bases between. Germline assignment: CDR1 SGDLS and CDR2 YYNGEE. Written as DNA, the CDR3 is TGTGCCAGCAGCGTACCGAACTATGGCTACACCTTC. Translated: CASSVPNYGYTF.

The V and J genes are TRBV19 and TRBJ2-7, with 8 bases that match TRBD1. CDR3 size: 14 residues. The germline V gene has CDR1 LNHDA and CDR2 SQIVND (reference sequence). J lost 2 bases, V lost 3 bases, and 3 bases had no gene match. The CDR3 sequence is CASSMRQGTYEQYF. CDR3 in DNA: TGTGCCAGTAGTATGAGACAGGGGACCTACGAGCAGTACTTC.

The V and J genes are TRBV11-2 and TRBJ1-2; D ambiguous. The CDR3 has 11 amino acids. Trimming took 5 bases from V and 2 from J, leaving 3 bases between them. Looked up from germline, CDR1 is SGHAT and CDR2 is FQNNGV. CDR3 coding DNA: TGTGCCAGCAGCCTAAACTATGGCTACACCTTC. Translating gives CASSLNYGYTF.

The J gene is TRBJ2-3, the V gene TRBV5-1; 8 positions match TRBD1. The CDR3 covers 18 residues. Germline V gene lookup returns CDR1 SGHRS and CDR2 YFSETQ. Losses at the gene ends were 0 bases for V and 3 bases for J; bases not matched to a gene: 12. The CDR3 region is CASSLDLGTGKYTDTQYF. The CDR3 nucleotides are TGCGCCAGCAGCTTGGATTTGGGGACAGGCAAATATACAGATACGCAGTATTTT.

The chain has TRBV14 and TRBJ1-4; no reliable D call. Trimming took off 4 bases at V and 7 bases at J, with 16 bases between the two ends. This CDR3 spans 15 amino acids. Germline V gene sequence: CDR1 SGHDN, CDR2 FVKESK. The CDR3 sequence: CASSPAGGKGEKLFF. As DNA, the CDR3 is TGTGCCAGCAGCCCCGCGGGAGGGAAAGGTGAAAAACTGTTTTTT.

This clone was recorded only once. The chain is built from TRBV19 and TRBJ1-1, with D perhaps TRBD1 (5 bases). The CDR3 has 14 residues. Germline-derived CDR1 and CDR2 are LNHDA and SQIVND (reference sequence). V lost 7 bases and J 4 bases, leaving 16 bases between the germline ends. The DNA of the CDR3 is TGTGCCAGTATCCCGGCAGGGATAACCACTGAAGCTTTCTTT. It encodes CASIPAGITTEAFF.

V gene TRBV5-1 combines with J gene TRBJ2-5; TRBD1 aligns across 11 bases. The CDR3 is made up of 16 amino acids. The germline V gene has CDR1 SGHRS and CDR2 YFSETQ. J gave up 3 bases and V 0 bases, and 4 bases lay outside the gene matches. CDR3 sequence (DNA): TGCGCCAGCAGCTTGGGGGACAGGGGGTACGAAGAGACCCAGTACTTC. It specifies CASSLGDRGYEETQYF. The variable domain in full, completed from reference TRBV5-1 and TRBJ2-5, reads KAGVTQTPRYLIKTRGQQVTLSCSPISGHRSVSWYQQTPGQGLQFLFEYFSETQRNKGNFPGRFSGRQFSNSRSEMNVSTLELGDSALYLCASSLGDRGYEETQYFGPGTRLLVL.

This clone was seen a handful of times. The chain combines TRBV30 with TRBJ1-3; tentative D call: TRBD1 (5 bases). The length of the CDR3 is 13 residues. Germline lookup yields CDR1 GTSNPN and CDR2 SVGIG (reference sequence). Trimming left V 2 bases short and J 2 bases short, with 7 bases between. CDR3 sequence reads: CAWSQGAGNTIYF. The DNA of the CDR3 is TGTGCCTGGAGTCAAGGGGCTGGAAACACCATATATTTT.

In its sample, this clone was seen a few times. The rearrangement uses TRBV6-4 and TRBJ1-2; 8 bases fit TRBD1. CDR1 and CDR2 from the germline V gene are MRHNA and SNTAGT. V lost 6 bases, J lost 8 bases, and 14 bases stayed unmatched. The length of the CDR3 is 15 residues. DNA of the CDR3: TGTGCCAGCAGCCTAAATCGACAGGGGATCGGGGGCTACACCTTC. Encoded protein: CASSLNRQGIGGYTF.

The V gene is TRBV6-5, the J gene TRBJ1-2; the match to TRBD1 covers 8 bases. The germline gives CDR1 MNHEY, CDR2 SVGAGI. The CDR3 consists of 15 residues. The J segment lost 1 base and the V segment lost 8 bases, leaving 9 bases of the junction unmatched. The CDR3 region is CASPRTGRFNYGYTF. CDR3 in DNA: TGTGCCAGCCCGAGGACAGGGAGGTTTAACTATGGCTACACCTTC.

This chain uses TRBV6-1 with TRBJ1-2; the D gene is possibly TRBD1 (5 bases). V lost 4 bases and J lost 4, with 7 bases in between. The CDR3 loop spans 12 amino acids. Germline V CDR1 and CDR2: MNHNS, SASEGT. CDR3 in DNA: TGTGCCAGCAGTGGGACATCCTATGGCTACACCTTC. Amino acid sequence: CASSGTSYGYTF.

This rearrangement joins TRBV25-1 to TRBJ2-3, with 13 bases that match TRBD2. The germline gives CDR1 MGHDK, CDR2 SYGVNS. V lost 2 bases to trimming and J lost 0 bases; unmatched junction nucleotides: 2. The CDR3 contains 17 residues. The CDR3 region is CASSETSGGDSTDTQYF. CDR3 sequence (DNA): TGTGCCAGCAGTGAAACTAGCGGGGGGGACAGCACAGATACGCAGTATTTT.

The chain joins TRBV15 to TRBJ2-1; D not certain. Trimming took off 1 base at V and 8 bases at J, with 9 bases between the two ends. Germline V gene lookup returns CDR1 LNHNV and CDR2 YYDKDF (reference sequence). This CDR3 is 13 amino acids long. The CDR3 DNA is TGTGCCACCAGCAGAGGTCCTCGGGATGAGCAGTTCTTC. Amino acids: CATSRGPRDEQFF.

The gene calls are TRBV30 and TRBJ1-5, with D hard to call. V was pared by 0 bases and J by 0 bases, with 15 bases between. CDR3 length: 17 amino acids. The V gene's germline CDR1 is GTSNPN and CDR2 SVGIG (reference sequence). The CDR3 reads CAWSVRYSSYSNQPQHF. DNA of the CDR3: TGTGCCTGGAGTGTACGCTACAGCTCATATAGCAATCAGCCCCAGCATTTT.